This paragraph reports one TCR beta chain. Antigen unknown. The CDR3 is 15 residues long. Germline CDR1 LNHDA, CDR2 SQIVND (reference sequence). Deletions cut 3 bases from V and 2 bases from J, with 11 bases between. This sample is part of a study of shared clonotypes between healthy human individuals. Produced via immunoSEQ multiplex PCR; TCRdb's table is partial and in-frame only. The sample carries hundreds of thousands of clones, roughly 97% recorded once. Study-wide results and caveats: Some clonotypes were shared by all four sorted-subset donors, while others were not shared. The non-shared ones had lower generation probabilities than the shared ones.

V gene TRBV19 combines with J gene TRBJ1-3; D uncertain. Input material: naive CD4+ T cells sorted from blood. Subset meaning: CD45RA+ positively selected. The TCR was taken from a young woman in good health. CDR3 protein: CASSIRRATGNTIYF. CDR3 coding DNA: TGTGCCAGTAGTATTCGTCGAGCGACTGGAAACACCATATATTTT.